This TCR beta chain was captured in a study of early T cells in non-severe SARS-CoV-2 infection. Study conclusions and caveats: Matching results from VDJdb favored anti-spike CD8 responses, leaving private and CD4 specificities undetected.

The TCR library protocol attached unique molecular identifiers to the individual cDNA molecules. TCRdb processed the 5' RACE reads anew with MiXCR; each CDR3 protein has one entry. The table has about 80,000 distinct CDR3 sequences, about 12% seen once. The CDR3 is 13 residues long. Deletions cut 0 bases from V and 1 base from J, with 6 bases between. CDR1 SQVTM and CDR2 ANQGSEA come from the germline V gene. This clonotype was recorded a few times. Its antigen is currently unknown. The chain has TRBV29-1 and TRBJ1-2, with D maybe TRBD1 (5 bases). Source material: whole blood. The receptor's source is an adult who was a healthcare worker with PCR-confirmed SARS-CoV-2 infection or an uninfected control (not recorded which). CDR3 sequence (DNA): TGCAGCGTTGAAGACAGGGATAACTATGGCTACACCTTC. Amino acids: CSVEDRDNYGYTF. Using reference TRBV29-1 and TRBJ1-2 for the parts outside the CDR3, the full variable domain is SAVISQKPSRDICQRGTSLTIQCQVDSQVTMMFWYRQQPGQSLTLIATANQGSEATYESGFVIDKFPISRPNLTFSTLTVSNMSPEDSSIYLCSVEDRDNYGYTFGSGTRLTVV.